This T cell receptor (beta chain) was obtained from a study of blood T cell repertoires in COVID-19. As for the study in general: T cells, B-cell-depleted T cells, or PBMCs supplied cDNA or gDNA.

The length of the CDR3 is 12 residues. Germline V gene data show CDR1 as LGHDT and CDR2 as YNNKEL (reference sequence). V lost 4 bases and J lost 6, with 9 bases in between. Assay used: immunoSEQ multiplex PCR; TCRdb lists only in-frame clones, some missing. The table includes fewer than 450,000 clones, 90% detected once. Each recovered donor of Cohort 3 presented with two negative PCRs, clearance, or symptom resolution. The V call is TRBV3-1 (or the pseudogene TRBV3-2), the J call TRBJ1-1; D is undetermined. What was sequenced was PBMCs or T cells enriched from blood (not recorded which). This TCR derives from a man between 18 and 29 years old who had recovered from COVID-19. CDR3 in DNA: TGTGCCAGCAGCCCCCCGCGGGCTGAAGCTTTCTTT. Its translation: CASSPPRAEAFF.